Each of the 5 T cell receptor beta chains below was sequenced from the same sample in a study of blood T cell repertoires in COVID-19. Data came from immunoSEQ multiplex PCR; TCRdb stores just in-frame clones and leaves some out. This sample yields tens of thousands of clones, of which approximately 91% are seen a single time; around 5.8% belongs to the top ten. The sequenced sample was peripheral blood. The receptors stem from an elderly woman with acute or convalescent COVID-19.

The chain has TRBV19 and TRBJ1-2; D perhaps matches TRBD1 (5 bases). V dropped 1 base and J dropped 4 bases, with 10 bases sitting between them. Germline V gene lookup returns CDR1 LNHDA and CDR2 SQIVND (reference sequence). The CDR3 is made up of 14 amino acids. CDR3 protein: CASSIAQGLYGYTF. The CDR3 DNA reads as TGTGCCAGTAGTATAGCCCAGGGACTCTATGGCTACACCTTC.

The V gene is TRBV6-5, the J gene TRBJ2-4, with 10 bases aligning to TRBD2. In germline, CDR1 is MNHEY, CDR2 SVGAGI. Trimming took 7 bases from V and 5 from J; bases not matched to a gene: 8. The CDR3 is 15 residues long. CDR3 loop: CASNLAGAGQNIQYF. CDR3 DNA sequence: TGTGCCAGCAATCTAGCGGGGGCCGGACAAAACATTCAGTACTTC.

The chain carries TRBV5-1 and TRBJ1-2, with TRBD1 as a possible D gene (5 bases). The germline V gene has CDR1 SGHRS and CDR2 YFSETQ. The CDR3 contains 13 residues. The ends were cut back, 3 bases at V and 8 bases at J, with 14 bases in the middle. The CDR3 DNA reads as TGCGCCAGCAGCTCCGACAGATCGCAAGGCTACACCTTC. Translated, it gives CASSSDRSQGYTF.

The rearrangement joins TRBV5-1 to TRBJ2-6, with D perhaps TRBD1 (5 bases). The CDR3 is 16 amino acids. The ends were cut back, 4 bases at V and 0 bases at J, with 11 bases in the middle. Germline CDR1 SGHRS, CDR2 YFSETQ. The CDR3 DNA reads as TGCGCCAGCAGCCCGCAGGGCTACTCTGGGGCCAACGTCCTGACTTTC. Amino acids: CASSPQGYSGANVLTF.

This clone has a single count. The J gene is TRBJ2-3, the V gene TRBV7-2, with TRBD2 matching over 12 bases. Germline V gene lookup returns CDR1 SGHTA and CDR2 FQGNSA. The CDR3 has 17 residues. The V gene end was trimmed by 1 base and the J gene end by 2 bases; junction bases not matched to a gene: 4. Written as DNA, the CDR3 is TGTGCCAGCAGCTTAGGGACTAGCGGGGACTACACAGATACGCAGTATTTT. It encodes CASSLGTSGDYTDTQYF.